The present TCR beta chain was sequenced within a study of shared clonotypes between healthy human individuals. This clone has more than one count but fewer than ten. Clones were read by immunoSEQ multiplex PCR, and TCRdb kept only the in-frame ones, dropping some. The repertoire holds under 750,000 clones, with 72% as singletons. The clonotype was recovered from a woman between 25 and 40 years old in good health. The sample taken for sequencing was memory CD4+ T cells sorted from blood. Subset of the sample: CD45RA-negative fraction.

The CDR3 sequence is CASSSLTGGLEKLFF. CDR3 nucleotide sequence: TGTGCCAGCAGCTCGCTGACAGGGGGGTTAGAAAAACTGTTTTTT. The chain uses TRBV11-2 and TRBJ1-4, with TRBD1 identical over 9 bases. The CDR3 has 15 residues. V shed 4 bases, J shed 8 bases, and the junction held 8 bases outside the gene matches. The V gene's germline CDR1 is SGHAT and CDR2 FQNNGV.